One sample yielded the 7 T cell receptor beta chains listed below, sequenced in a study of T cells in narcolepsy. Measured with immunoSEQ multiplex PCR; TCRdb has only the in-frame clones, and not every one. Of approximately 30,000 clones in the sample, over 80% were seen once. Sequenced sample: memory (CD45RA-) CD4+ T cells from blood. All receptors come from a human donor in good health.

The genes are TRBV12-5 and TRBJ2-1; D is unclear. Germline V gene data show CDR1 as LGHNT and CDR2 as FRNRAP. The CDR3 covers 15 residues. Trimming pared 1 base from V and 9 bases from J, leaving 16 bases between. In DNA form, the CDR3 reads TGTGCTAGTGGTTTGGGTGCGAAATGGGATCTTGAGCAGTTCTTC. Its protein product is CASGLGAKWDLEQFF.

The chain employs TRBV4-3 and TRBJ1-4; 12 bases map to TRBD1. The CDR3 sequence is 16 residues long. V was pared by 4 bases and J by 7 bases, with 7 bases of the junction left unmatched. CDR1 and CDR2 (germline): LGHNA, YSLEER. In nucleotides, the CDR3 is TGCGCCAGCAGCCGGGAGGGACAGGGGGCTAGTGAAAAACTGTTTTTT. Its translation is CASSREGQGASEKLFF.

The sample holds one count of this clone. V is TRBV25-1 and J is TRBJ2-5; the match to TRBD2 covers 10 bases. V was pared by 5 bases and J by 5 bases, with 8 bases of the junction left unmatched. The CDR3 runs 15 residues. Germline V CDR1 and CDR2: MGHDK, SYGVNS. DNA for the CDR3: TGTGCCAGCAGTTTGCTAGCGGGGGCCATGGAGACCCAGTACTTC. Protein product: CASSLLAGAMETQYF.

This clone was recorded a few times. The genes are TRBV5-6 and TRBJ1-1, with 7 bases identical to TRBD1. The V and J ends lost 0 bases and 5 bases, in that order; junction bases with no gene match: 10. Looked up from germline, CDR1 is SGHDT and CDR2 is YYEEEE. The CDR3 covers 16 residues. The CDR3 is CASSLGTGKGRTEAFF. CDR3 bases: TGTGCCAGCAGCTTGGGGACAGGTAAGGGAAGGACTGAAGCTTTCTTT.

This CDR3 is CAARPPGGWSGYTF. CDR3 DNA sequence: TGTGCCGCGCGCCCCCCGGGGGGTTGGAGTGGCTACACCTTC. V and J are TRBV19 and TRBJ1-2; possibly TRBD1 for D (5 bases). The germline V and J ends were trimmed by 11 bases and 7 bases, with 23 bases remaining between them. In germline, CDR1 is LNHDA, CDR2 SQIVND (reference sequence). The CDR3 totals 14 residues.

V usage is TRBV7-2 and J usage is TRBJ1-3; D is perhaps TRBD1 (6 bases). The germline CDR1 and CDR2 sequences are SGHTA and FQGNSA. The CDR3 covers 14 residues. Trimming pared 5 bases from V and 3 bases from J, leaving 11 bases between. The CDR3 here is CASSLGQLGNTIYF. The CDR3 coding sequence is TGTGCCAGCAGCCTCGGACAGCTTGGAAACACCATATATTTT.

The rearrangement uses TRBV7-2 and TRBJ2-1; D is perhaps TRBD1 (6 bases). The CDR3 loop spans 13 amino acids. With 5 bases removed from V and 10 bases from J, the gap between germline ends came to 15 bases. Germline CDR1 is SGHTA and CDR2 is FQGNSA. The CDR3 region has the DNA TGTGCCAGCAGCATACCCGGACAGCTAGAGCAGTTCTTC. Protein product: CASSIPGQLEQFF.